These T cell receptor beta chains were read from a single sample in a study of shared clonotypes between healthy human individuals. Produced via immunoSEQ multiplex PCR; TCRdb's table is partial and in-frame only. Among about 490,000 clones listed, 76% were seen once. Sequencing was carried out using PBMCs. These receptors came from a woman between 40 and 50 years old in good health. Some clones in this sample may be carry-over from other donors' samples. CDR3s include the opening cysteine and the closing phenylalanine or tryptophan. The D gene is left open where the match is weak. Expanded clones get a size class; other rows say once, few or many, or leave the size out.

v_gene	j_gene	abundance	d_gene	CDR3nt	CDR3aa
TRBV10-2	TRBJ1-5	-	-	TGCGCCAGCAGGGATCAGGGCCTGGTGGCCCAGCATTTT	CASRDQGLVAQHF
TRBV9	TRBJ1-3	-	TRBD1	TGTGCCAGCAGCGTTGGGACAGGGGGAAACACCATATATTTT	CASSVGTGGNTIYF
TRBV19	TRBJ1-5	-	TRBD1	TGTGCCAGTAGTACGATAAGACAGGGGCTATATCAGCCCCAGCATTTT	CASSTIRQGLYQPQHF
TRBV11-2	TRBJ1-1	many	TRBD1	TGTGCCAGCAGCTCAAACAGGGGCACTGAAGCTTTCTTT	CASSSNRGTEAFF
TRBV7-9	TRBJ2-2	-	TRBD2	TGTGCCAGCAGCTTACCGGGACTAGCGGGAAACACCGGGGAGCTGTTTTTT	CASSLPGLAGNTGELFF
TRBV6-5	TRBJ2-1	-	TRBD2	TGTGCCAGCAGTTTAGCGGGTTCCTACAATGAGCAGTTCTTC	CASSLAGSYNEQFF
TRBV4-3	TRBJ2-1	-	-	TGCGCCAGCAGCCAAGATAGGGTTATGGGGGAGCAGTTCTTC	CASSQDRVMGEQFF
TRBV10-1	TRBJ2-1	-	TRBD2	TGCGCCAGCAGTGAGCTGAGACTAGCAAATGAGCAGTTCTTC	CASSELRLANEQFF
TRBV4-2	TRBJ2-1	-	TRBD2	TGTGCCAGCAGCGACTCCGGGACTAGCGGGAGCTGGCTCTACAATGAGCAGTTCTTC	CASSDSGTSGSWLYNEQFF
TRBV19	TRBJ2-7	once	-	TGTGCCAGTAGCGGGGTTTACGAGCAGTACTTC	CASSGVYEQYF
TRBV30	TRBJ2-7	-	TRBD1	TGTGCCTGGACCGGGACAGGGGTTGCCGAGCAGTACTTC	CAWTGTGVAEQYF
TRBV29-1	TRBJ2-3	-	-	TGCAGCGTGTGGGACTTCTCGAACGGGACAGATACGCAGTATTTT	CSVWDFSNGTDTQYF
TRBV6-5	TRBJ2-7	-	TRBD1	TGTGCCAGCAGTCCAACCCCGGGACAGGGTTACGAGCAGTACTTC	CASSPTPGQGYEQYF
TRBV4-3	TRBJ2-7	few	-	TGCGCCAGCAGCCAAGAGCTCAGGTGGGGCGGCGAGCAGTACTTC	CASSQELRWGGEQYF
TRBV6-5	TRBJ1-2	-	TRBD1	TGTGCCAGCAGTTACTCGCAAGGACAGGGTGGGGGCTACACCTTC	CASSYSQGQGGGYTF
TRBV9	TRBJ2-1	once	-	TGTGCCAGCAGCCGAAACCGGGACACCCCCTACAATGAGCAGTTCTTC	CASSRNRDTPYNEQFF
TRBV5-1	TRBJ2-3	many	TRBD2	TGCGCCAGCAGCCCTCTAGCGGGAGTTCAAGATACGCAGTATTTT	CASSPLAGVQDTQYF
TRBV5-1	TRBJ1-1	once	-	TGCGCCAGCAGCTTTGGGTCGGTACCTAACACTGAAGCTTTCTTT	CASSFGSVPNTEAFF
TRBV28	TRBJ1-5	-	TRBD1	TGTGCCAGCAGACCGGACAGGGGGATATCTCAGCCCCAGCATTTT	CASRPDRGISQPQHF
TRBV4-1	TRBJ2-5	-	TRBD2	TGCGCCAGCAGCCAGTCCCCCCACACACTAGCGGGAGGAGGAGAGACCCAGTACTTC	CASSQSPHTLAGGGETQYF
TRBV6-6	TRBJ1-5	-	-	TGTACTAGCAGTTCGGAGCAGCCCCAGCATTTT	CTSSSEQPQHF
TRBV7-9	TRBJ1-1	-	-	TGTGCCAGCAGCTTAGCCCGGATCGTGGACACTGAAGCTTTCTTT	CASSLARIVDTEAFF
TRBV18	TRBJ2-2	many	-	TGTGCCAGCTCACCGTGGGCTATCGGGGAGCTGTTTTTT	CASSPWAIGELFF
TRBV6-6	TRBJ2-1	-	TRBD1	TGTGCCAGCAGTTACTCGAGAGACAGGGGAGGCTGGGAGCAGTTCTTC	CASSYSRDRGGWEQFF
TRBV7-8	TRBJ2-5	-	-	TGTGCCAGCAGCTTAAGGTCAGCAACACTCCAAGAGACCCAGTACTTC	CASSLRSATLQETQYF
TRBV2	TRBJ2-1	-	-	TGTGCCAGCACTCTTTACAATGAGCAGTTCTTC	CASTLYNEQFF
TRBV5-1	TRBJ2-1	-	-	TGCGCCAGCAGCTTGTCCTACCTCTACAATGAGCAGTTCTTC	CASSLSYLYNEQFF
TRBV5-1	TRBJ2-3	once	TRBD1	TGCGCCAGCAGCGCGGTGGGAGGACAGGGCCCAGATACGCAGTATTTT	CASSAVGGQGPDTQYF
TRBV27	TRBJ1-1	few	-	TGTGCCAGCAGCACCGGGACAATGAACACTGAAGCTTTCTTT	CASSTGTMNTEAFF
TRBV2	TRBJ2-2	few	-	TGTGCCAGCACTAAAAGGGGGTCCACCGGGGAGCTGTTTTTT	CASTKRGSTGELFF
TRBV5-1	TRBJ1-4	-	-	TGCGCCAGCAGCTTGGTGGGCTACAGGGATCGGGATGAAAAACTGTTTTTT	CASSLVGYRDRDEKLFF
TRBV30	TRBJ2-1	-	-	TGTGCCTGGAGTGTACACGGAGGCTACAATGAGCAGTTCTTC	CAWSVHGGYNEQFF
TRBV28	TRBJ2-1	-	-	TGTGCCAGCAGTTTATTTTGGCGGGTGGAGTATAGTGAGCAGTTCTTC	CASSLFWRVEYSEQFF
TRBV30	TRBJ1-1	-	-	TGTGCCTCGGACGAACGCCATACTGAAGCTTTCTTT	CASDERHTEAFF
TRBV6-6	TRBJ1-1	once	-	TGTGCCAGCAGTTACCCGGATGGTGAAGCTTTCTTT	CASSYPDGEAFF
TRBV11-2	TRBJ2-2	-	-	TGTGCCAGCAGCCCGGGACTTGCGAACACCGGGGAGCTGTTTTTT	CASSPGLANTGELFF
TRBV5-4	TRBJ2-7	-	-	TGTGCCAGCGGCGACAGGATCTCCTACGAGCAGTACTTC	CASGDRISYEQYF